A single sample gave rise to the 20 T cell receptor beta chains below, sequenced in a study of blood T cell repertoires in COVID-19. The repertoire was sequenced with immunoSEQ multiplex PCR; TCRdb's copy has only in-frame clones and lacks some. The sample yields roughly 71,000 clones, 88% seen once. The material sequenced was peripheral blood. The source of these receptors is a man in his fifties or sixties with acute or convalescent COVID-19.

The chain recombines TRBV12-3 or TRBV12-4 with TRBJ1-1; 8 bases match TRBD1. Germline trimming cut 6 bases from V and 3 bases from J; bases unmatched to any gene: 3. The CDR3 is 13 residues long. As DNA, the CDR3 is TGTGCCAGCAGAGACAGGGGTGACACTGAAGCTTTCTTT. This codes for CASRDRGDTEAFF.

The gene calls are TRBV2 and TRBJ1-1; 8 bases are shared with TRBD1. Germline-derived CDR1 and CDR2 are SNHLY and FYNNEI. The J segment lost 10 bases and the V segment lost 4 bases, leaving 8 bases of the junction unmatched. This CDR3 region has 13 residues. CDR3 nucleotides: TGTGCCAGCAGTGCTCACTTACAGGGGGGAGCTTTCTTT. Translation: CASSAHLQGGAFF.

The rearrangement joins TRBV9 to TRBJ1-3; D unresolved. Germline CDR1 is SGDLS and CDR2 is YYNGEE. The V gene lost 0 bases and the J gene lost 0 bases, with 13 bases spanning the gap. The CDR3 is 17 residues long. The CDR3 loop is CASSVALTAPSGNTIYF. CDR3 sequence (DNA): TGTGCCAGCAGCGTAGCCCTCACTGCTCCCTCTGGAAACACCATATATTTT.

For this clone: Other DNA sequences of this sample code for an identical CDR3. The CDR3 DNA reads as TGTGCCAGCAGTGAACGGGGACAGAGCTACGAGCAGTACTTC. The encoded protein is CASSERGQSYEQYF. The rearrangement links TRBV6-1 to TRBJ2-7, with 7 bases identical to TRBD1. Germline CDR1 reads MNHNS; CDR2 reads SASEGT. The CDR3 has 14 residues. J gave up 3 bases and V 2 bases, and 4 bases lay outside the gene matches.

This chain joins TRBV2 and TRBJ2-3; a possible D gene is TRBD2 (6 bases). Trimming took off 5 bases at V and 5 bases at J, with 14 bases between the two ends. This CDR3 comprises 14 residues. Germline assignment: CDR1 SNHLY and CDR2 FYNNEI. CDR3 sequence reads: CASSSGQPGDTQYF. CDR3 coding DNA: TGTGCCAGCAGTAGCGGGCAGCCGGGAGATACGCAGTATTTT.

The chain joins TRBV10-3 to TRBJ1-2; 7 bases fit TRBD1. Germline loops: CDR1 ENHRY, CDR2 SYGVKD. Trimming cost V 3 bases and J 2 bases; bases outside gene matches: 3. This CDR3 region has 14 residues. The DNA of the CDR3 is TGTGCCATCAGTGAACGGACAGGCAACTATGGCTACACCTTC. Translated, it gives CAISERTGNYGYTF.

V usage is TRBV7-9 and J usage is TRBJ2-6; 8 nucleotides match TRBD1. CDR3 size: 17 residues. The germline V gene encodes CDR1 SEHNR and CDR2 FQNEAQ (reference sequence). V was pared by 1 base and J by 4 bases, with 6 bases of the junction left unmatched. CDR3 coding DNA: TGTGCCAGCAGCTTAGGGACAGGGAATGACGGGGCCAACGTCCTGACTTTC. Translation: CASSLGTGNDGANVLTF.

The chain uses TRBV27 and TRBJ2-4; tentatively, D is TRBD2 (6 bases). CDR3 size: 16 residues. V lost 5 bases to trimming and J lost 0 bases, with 14 bases between them. In germline, CDR1 is MNHEY, CDR2 SMNVEV (reference sequence). This chain's CDR3 is CASSPRRELAKNIQYF. DNA of the CDR3: TGTGCCAGCAGTCCCAGACGGGAGCTAGCCAAAAACATTCAGTACTTC.

The chain links TRBV7-9 to TRBJ2-5; weak D call: TRBD1 (8 bases). The CDR3 sequence is 14 residues long. The germline CDR1 and CDR2 sequences are SEHNR and FQNEAQ (reference sequence). V gave up 4 bases and J gave up 5 bases, with 14 bases separating them. The CDR3 DNA reads as TGTGCCAGCAGCTACACAGGGGGAGGGGAGACCCAGTACTTC. Protein: CASSYTGGGETQYF.

The chain combines TRBV2 with TRBJ2-5; TRBD2 aligns across 13 bases. J gave up 4 bases and V 2 bases, and 7 bases lay outside the gene matches. This CDR3 region has 17 residues. Germline lookup yields CDR1 SNHLY and CDR2 FYNNEI. The CDR3 bases are TGTGCCAGCAGTGAAAACGCGGGACTAGCGGGGTTAGAGACCCAGTACTTC. Encoded protein: CASSENAGLAGLETQYF.

The rearrangement uses TRBV18 and TRBJ1-4; tentative D call: TRBD1 (6 bases). V lost 4 bases to trimming and J lost 3 bases, with 15 bases between them. CDR1 and CDR2 from the germline V gene are KGHSH and LQKENI. The CDR3 sequence is 16 residues long. CDR3 coding DNA: TGTGCCAGCTCACTGATGGCCACAGGGTCTAATGAAAAACTGTTTTTT. Protein product: CASSLMATGSNEKLFF.

The chain employs TRBV5-1 and TRBJ1-1, with D possibly being TRBD1 (5 bases). This CDR3 is 14 amino acids long. The V gene's germline CDR1 is SGHRS and CDR2 YFSETQ. Trimming shortened V by 1 base and J by 4 bases, and 11 bases separated the two germline ends. Here the CDR3 DNA reads TGCGCCAGCAGCTTGAGGGGTCTCGGCACTGAAGCTTTCTTT. As protein: CASSLRGLGTEAFF.

The J gene is TRBJ1-3, the V gene TRBV5-6; D not certain. With 0 bases removed from V and 3 bases from J, the gap between germline ends came to 13 bases. CDR1 is SGHDT and CDR2 is YYEEEE in the germline V gene. This CDR3 has 16 residues. CDR3 sequence: CASSLGVRGFGNTIYF. CDR3 DNA sequence: TGTGCCAGCAGCTTGGGAGTCCGAGGGTTTGGAAACACCATATATTTT.

This clone was seen a single time. The chain links TRBV7-9 to TRBJ2-1; TRBD1 agrees at 7 bases. Germline lookup yields CDR1 SEHNR and CDR2 FQNEAQ (reference sequence). This CDR3 contains 11 residues. The junction had 7 bases not matched to a gene; V was cut back by 5 bases and J by 15 bases. Written as DNA, the CDR3 is TGTGCCAGCAGCCTCAGGGGGTTGGGGTTCTTC. It yields the protein CASSLRGLGFF.

The genes are TRBV29-1 and TRBJ2-5; the match to TRBD2 covers 7 bases. CDR1 is SQVTM, CDR2 ANQGSEA, per germline. This CDR3 contains 12 residues. The trim removed 6 bases at V and 5 bases at J, leaving 6 bases unmatched. Written as DNA, the CDR3 is TGCAGCGTCGGACGGCGGGGGGAGACCCAGTACTTC. As protein: CSVGRRGETQYF.

The sample holds one count of this clone. The chain couples TRBV2 to TRBJ1-6; 7 bases are a match to TRBD1. CDR1 and CDR2 (germline): SNHLY, FYNNEI. There are 15 residues in the CDR3. V dropped 6 bases and J dropped 9; count of bases not matched to a gene: 11. CDR3 bases: TGTGCCAGCAGGGCGAGAGACAGGGTCGGTTCACCCCTCCACTTT. Its translation is CASRARDRVGSPLHF.

The chain has TRBV3-1 (or the pseudogene TRBV3-2) and TRBJ1-5; D remains unclear. Germline V CDR1 and CDR2: LGHDT, YNNKEL (reference sequence). The CDR3 contains 14 residues. The germline V and J ends were trimmed by 2 bases and 3 bases, with 8 bases remaining between them. CDR3 nucleotides: TGTGCCAGCAGCCAAAGCACCTTCAATCAGCCCCAGCATTTT. This sequence encodes CASSQSTFNQPQHF.

The chain couples TRBV5-1 to TRBJ2-7, with 11 bases aligning to TRBD2. The CDR3 covers 15 residues. Germline CDR1 reads SGHRS; CDR2 reads YFSETQ. The junction had 6 bases not matched to a gene; V was cut back by 2 bases and J by 5 bases. This CDR3 reads CASSFSGGALNEQYF. The CDR3 DNA is TGCGCCAGCAGCTTTAGCGGGGGGGCCTTAAACGAGCAGTACTTC.

This clone was seen only once. The identical CDR3 is also encoded by other nucleotide sequences in the sample. This chain uses TRBV29-1 with TRBJ2-3; 9 bases agree with TRBD1. The CDR3 consists of 12 residues. Germline V gene sequence: CDR1 SQVTM, CDR2 ANQGSEA. V trimming: 4 bases; J trimming: 5 bases; junction bases outside the gene matches: 1. CDR3 DNA: TGCAGCGTTGGACAGGGGGGAGATACGCAGTATTTT. Protein sequence: CSVGQGGDTQYF.

The rearrangement joins TRBV4-2 to TRBJ2-7, with 7 nucleotides matching TRBD2. This CDR3 contains 16 residues. Germline lookup yields CDR1 LGHNA and CDR2 YNFKEQ. The V segment lost 3 bases and the J segment 4 bases; nucleotides outside the gene matches: 12. The CDR3 sequence: CASSQRDRDYKYEQYF. The CDR3 nucleotides are TGTGCCAGCAGCCAGAGGGATCGGGACTATAAATACGAGCAGTACTTC.